Below, 22 T cell receptor beta chains from the same sample are listed, as sequenced in a study of blood T cell repertoires in COVID-19. Profiled with immunoSEQ multiplex PCR; TCRdb holds only in-frame clones, not every one. The sample lists about 230,000 clones, 80% to 90% occurring once. Specimen: peripheral blood. These receptors were obtained from a woman in her thirties or forties who had recovered from COVID-19.

The chain couples TRBV6-5 to TRBJ2-1; TRBD2 aligns across 8 bases. With V trimmed by 6 bases and J by 7 bases, 5 bases remained unmatched. This CDR3 has 13 amino acids. CDR1 MNHEY and CDR2 SVGAGI come from the germline V gene. The CDR3 loop is CASSKGTSNEQFF. The DNA of the CDR3 is TGTGCCAGCAGCAAGGGGACTAGTAATGAGCAGTTCTTC.

The CDR3 spells CASSGGNTEAFF. CDR3 nucleotides: TGTGCCAGCAGTGGAGGGAACACTGAAGCTTTCTTT. The chain links TRBV25-1 to TRBJ1-1; no reliable D call. This CDR3 is built from 12 residues. In germline, CDR1 is MGHDK, CDR2 SYGVNS. The ends were cut back, 4 bases at V and 1 base at J, with 4 bases in the middle.

The chain is built from TRBV12-3 or TRBV12-4 and TRBJ2-5; D is unresolved. Trimming removed 6 bases from V and 5 bases from J, with 7 bases in between. The CDR3 is made up of 11 amino acids. The CDR3, as DNA: TGTGCCAGCAGCCGTGAGGAGACCCAGTACTTC. Encoded protein: CASSREETQYF.

This chain connects TRBV27 to TRBJ2-3, with TRBD1 matching 7 bases. Germline V CDR1 and CDR2: MNHEY, SMNVEV (reference sequence). The CDR3 extends over 16 amino acids. The V segment lost 8 bases and the J segment 4 bases; nucleotides outside the gene matches: 15. The chain's CDR3 is CASPLTYRGDADTQYF. The CDR3 region has the DNA TGTGCCAGCCCGTTAACTTACAGGGGCGACGCAGATACGCAGTATTTT.

This chain links TRBV12-3 or TRBV12-4 with TRBJ1-5; D is possibly TRBD1 (6 bases). The CDR3 runs 13 residues. The V and J ends lost 3 bases and 6 bases respectively, with 9 bases between them. The CDR3 DNA is TGTGCCAGCAGTTTGGCCAGGGGTCAGCCCCAGCATTTT. This codes for CASSLARGQPQHF.

V and J are TRBV7-9 and TRBJ1-1, with unresolved D. The V end lost 5 bases, the J end lost 6 bases, and 19 bases lay between the germline ends. Germline V gene data show CDR1 as SEHNR and CDR2 as FQNEAQ (reference sequence). The CDR3 covers 15 residues. Written as DNA, the CDR3 is TGTGCCAGCAGCCCACAGACCCTCGGGGATTCTGAAGCTTTCTTT. Translation: CASSPQTLGDSEAFF.

The rearrangement joins TRBV27 to TRBJ2-1; D may be TRBD1 (6 bases). Germline V gene lookup returns CDR1 MNHEY and CDR2 SMNVEV (reference sequence). Trimming cost V 7 bases and J 1 base, with 23 bases left between them. This CDR3 contains 18 residues. CDR3 loop: CASISRGRGFRSYNEQFF. The DNA of the CDR3 is TGTGCCAGCATCTCGAGGGGCAGGGGATTTCGGTCCTACAATGAGCAGTTCTTC.

CDR3 sequence reads: CASRDRDYGYTF. The CDR3 DNA sequence: TGTGCCAGTAGAGACAGGGACTATGGCTACACCTTC. The chain joins TRBV19 to TRBJ1-2; 7 bases match TRBD1. Germline V gene lookup returns CDR1 LNHDA and CDR2 SQIVND (reference sequence). V shed 6 bases and J 3 bases; nucleotides not matched to a gene: 1. The CDR3 is 12 amino acids.

The genes are TRBV5-1 and TRBJ2-5, with TRBD1 matching 9 bases. In germline, CDR1 is SGHRS, CDR2 YFSETQ. The CDR3 consists of 15 residues. Unmatched junction bases numbered 8, after V lost 4 bases and J lost 4 bases. CDR3 loop: CASSPGTDRGETQYF. The CDR3 DNA reads as TGCGCCAGCAGCCCTGGAACGGACAGGGGAGAGACCCAGTACTTC. Combining the CDR3 with reference TRBV5-1 and TRBJ2-5 gives the whole variable domain KAGVTQTPRYLIKTRGQQVTLSCSPISGHRSVSWYQQTPGQGLQFLFEYFSETQRNKGNFPGRFSGRQFSNSRSEMNVSTLELGDSALYLCASSPGTDRGETQYFGPGTRLLVL.

The rearrangement joins TRBV5-1 to TRBJ1-4, with a tentative D call TRBD1 (6 bases). Deletions cut 4 bases from V and 5 bases from J, with 12 bases between. The CDR3 is made up of 14 amino acids. In germline, CDR1 is SGHRS, CDR2 YFSETQ. The chain's CDR3 is CASSPSQGNEKLFF. For the CDR3, the DNA is TGCGCCAGCAGCCCCTCTCAGGGGAATGAAAAACTGTTTTTT.

This clone was seen a handful of times. One end of the junction fails to match germline, which may point to a read error. The rearrangement links TRBV11-2 to TRBJ1-2; possibly TRBD1 for D (6 bases). CDR3 length equals 12 residues. From germline, CDR1 is SGHAT and CDR2 FQNNGV. The CDR3 spells CASSLNGQLANF. CDR3 in DNA: TGTGCCAGCAGCCTTAACGGACAGTTGGCAAACTTC.

This clone was observed a single time. V and J are TRBV3-1 (or the pseudogene TRBV3-2) and TRBJ2-2; 10 bases fit TRBD2. This CDR3 is built from 19 residues. CDR1 and CDR2 (germline): LGHDT, YNNKEL (reference sequence). V shed 1 base and J 3 bases; nucleotides not matched to a gene: 11. CDR3 loop: CASSQGVLAGDIYTGELFF. The DNA for the CDR3 is TGTGCCAGCAGCCAAGGGGTTCTAGCGGGGGATATATACACCGGGGAGCTGTTTTTT.

The chain has TRBV9 and TRBJ2-4; tentative D call: TRBD2 (6 bases). V gave up 0 bases and J gave up 8 bases, with 15 bases separating them. The CDR3 sequence is 15 residues long. In germline, CDR1 is SGDLS, CDR2 YYNGEE. Here the CDR3 reads CASSVESAGRDIQYF. DNA for the CDR3: TGTGCCAGCAGCGTAGAATCGGCGGGGCGAGACATTCAGTACTTC.

This clone was counted only a few times. This CDR3 is CATSRGSGGPTSNQPQHF. CDR3 coding DNA: TGTGCCACCAGCAGAGGGAGCGGGGGACCGACTAGCAATCAGCCCCAGCATTTT. The chain recombines TRBV15 with TRBJ1-5; a weak D match, TRBD1 (5 bases). V gave up 1 base and J gave up 0 bases, with 16 bases separating them. CDR1 LNHNV and CDR2 YYDKDF come from the germline V gene (reference sequence). CDR3 length equals 18 residues.

This chain's CDR3 is CASSSAQGGYGYTF. CDR3 DNA: TGTGCCAGCTCATCCGCCCAGGGTGGGTATGGCTACACCTTC. This sequence joins TRBV18 and TRBJ1-2, with a possible D match to TRBD1 (5 bases). The CDR3 length is 14 residues. Per the germline V gene, CDR1 is KGHSH and CDR2 is LQKENI. Between the trimmed V and J ends, which lost 5 bases and 5 bases, there was a span of 15 bases.

The chain links TRBV24-1 to TRBJ2-3, with D possibly TRBD1 on 6 matching bases. V lost 2 bases, J lost 3 bases, and 11 bases lay in between. CDR1 and CDR2 from the germline V gene are KGHDR and SFDVKD. The length of the CDR3 is 15 residues. CDR3 amino acids: CATSDSRDKTDTQYF. Here the CDR3 DNA reads TGTGCCACCAGTGATTCACGGGACAAGACAGATACGCAGTATTTT.

The chain joins TRBV4-3 to TRBJ2-7; 7 bases are a match to TRBD2. The germline V gene encodes CDR1 LGHNA and CDR2 YSLEER. The junction had 7 bases not matched to a gene; V was cut back by 3 bases and J by 2 bases. The CDR3 spans 15 residues. The chain's CDR3 is CASSQDGGGTYEQYF. The CDR3 DNA reads as TGCGCCAGCAGCCAGGATGGGGGGGGAACCTACGAGCAGTACTTC.

This rearrangement joins TRBV6-2 or TRBV6-3 to TRBJ1-4, with a possible D match to TRBD1 (5 bases). Germline loops: CDR1 MNHEY, CDR2 SVGEGT. Trimming left V 5 bases short and J 7 bases short, with 14 bases between. This CDR3 has 14 amino acids. This chain's CDR3 is CASSTTVSGEKLFF. Here the CDR3 DNA reads TGTGCCAGCAGTACGACAGTTTCGGGTGAAAAACTGTTTTTT.

The chain has TRBV18 and TRBJ1-2; tentative D call: TRBD1 (5 bases). The germline V gene has CDR1 KGHSH and CDR2 LQKENI. CDR3 length: 19 residues. V was trimmed by 2 bases and J by 2 bases, leaving 24 bases between them. The CDR3 DNA follows: TGTGCCAGCTCACCATATCCGCCGACAGTAGACCCAGGAAACTATGGCTACACCTTC. This encodes CASSPYPPTVDPGNYGYTF.

This clone was seen once. CDR3 coding DNA: TGTGCCAGCAGTTTATCCCCCGGGACTAGCGGGGAATACGAGCAGTACTTC. Translated: CASSLSPGTSGEYEQYF. The chain combines TRBV28 with TRBJ2-7, with TRBD2 identical over 13 bases. The CDR3 runs 17 residues. Trimming cost V 1 base and J 4 bases; bases outside gene matches: 7. The germline V gene has CDR1 MDHEN and CDR2 SYDVKM.

V is TRBV5-5 and J is TRBJ2-7; D is unresolved. The germline V and J ends were trimmed by 4 bases and 2 bases, with 7 bases remaining between them. Per the germline V gene, CDR1 is SGHKS and CDR2 is YYEKEE (reference sequence). This CDR3 region has 12 residues. The CDR3 is CASSPQAYEQYF. CDR3 coding DNA: TGTGCCAGCAGCCCCCAGGCCTACGAGCAGTACTTC.

This rearrangement joins TRBV12-3 or TRBV12-4 to TRBJ1-1; D gene ambiguous. The CDR3 spans 11 residues. Trimming stripped 4 bases from V and 12 bases from J, with 12 bases between. The CDR3 is CASSSFPRTFF. The CDR3 region has the DNA TGTGCCAGCAGTTCGTTCCCGCGGACTTTCTTT.